This entry concerns a single TCR beta chain. The germline CDR1 and CDR2 sequences are SGDLS and YYNGEE. J was trimmed by 8 bases and V by 0 bases; bases with no gene match: 8. The CDR3 totals 15 residues. Amplification of TCR beta CDR3 regions used RNA as the template. Carried out on the TCR CDR3, a first-round RT-PCR used the HTBI primer set. TCRdb re-analysed the multiplex PCR reads in MiXCR, keeping a single row per CDR3 protein. Here the sample spans about 37,000 distinct CDR3 sequences, roughly half being singletons. Each person with ophthalmopathy scored at least 3 on the Clinical Activity Score, reached NOSPECS grade 4 or higher, and had been ill under 3 months. The data derive from a study of T cells in Graves' hyperthyroidism and ophthalmopathy.

The specimen was blood. V usage is TRBV9 and J usage is TRBJ2-1, with 7 bases aligning to TRBD1. The receptor was isolated from a man aged 40-50 years with Graves' ophthalmopathy. The CDR3 region has the DNA TGTGCCAGCAGCGTAGGCCCAGGGGGTCGCGATGAGCAGTTCTTC. This gives the protein CASSVGPGGRDEQFF.